What follows are 18 T cell receptor beta chains derived from one specimen sequenced in a study of cytomegalovirus exposure and HLA in healthy donors. In the PCR, 60 Vbeta and 13 Jbeta primers were used. Clones were read by immunoSEQ multiplex PCR, and TCRdb kept only the in-frame ones, dropping some. This sample carries approximately 110,000 clones, 83% of them seen once, and the ten largest clones take under 6.5%. The source material was PBMCs. The receptors were sampled from a man aged 18 to 30 in good health and CMV-seronegative.

As to this clone: Relative to the germline gene, one junction end is altered; a read error may explain this. This same CDR3 is encoded by further DNA sequences in the sample. The chain uses TRBV14 and TRBJ2-4; 13 nucleotides agree with TRBD2. Germline V lookup: CDR1 SGHDN, CDR2 FVKESK. This CDR3 spans 20 amino acids. The CDR3 nucleotides read TGCGCCAGCAGCCAGGGGCCCGGACTAGCGGGAGCATTCGCCAAAAACATTCAGTACTTC. Translation gives CASSQGPGLAGAFAKNIQYF.

The J gene is TRBJ2-2, the V gene TRBV9; no reliable D call. V gave up 0 bases and J gave up 2 bases, with 11 bases separating them. The length of the CDR3 is 16 residues. From germline, CDR1 is SGDLS and CDR2 YYNGEE. The CDR3 reads CASSVGTDLNTGELFF. CDR3 nucleotide sequence: TGTGCCAGCAGCGTAGGAACAGACCTAAACACCGGGGAGCTGTTTTTT.

The V gene is TRBV10-3, the J gene TRBJ2-7, with 12 bases lining up with TRBD2. With 11 bases clipped from V and 1 base from J, the junction kept 3 bases outside the gene matches. Germline V lookup: CDR1 ENHRY, CDR2 SYGVKD. The CDR3 is 13 amino acids. The CDR3 DNA reads as TGTGCCGCGGGACTAGCGGGTTCCTACGAGCAGTACTTC. This translates into CAAGLAGSYEQYF.

This clone was observed a single time. The chain is built from TRBV27 and TRBJ2-2; D is possibly TRBD2 (5 bases). In germline, CDR1 is MNHEY, CDR2 SMNVEV (reference sequence). Between the trimmed V and J ends, which lost 2 bases and 4 bases, there was a span of 8 bases. CDR3 length: 14 residues. This chain's CDR3 is CASSLTRPTGELFF. The CDR3 coding sequence is TGTGCCAGCAGTTTAACTAGACCCACCGGGGAGCTGTTTTTT.

The chain couples TRBV4-2 to TRBJ2-1; 12 bases match TRBD2. J lost 4 bases, V lost 1 base, and 2 bases had no gene match. Per germline, CDR1 LGHNA and CDR2 YNFKEQ. The CDR3 has 16 residues. CDR3 nucleotide sequence: TGTGCCAGCAGCCAAGGGGGGACTAGCGGGTACAATGAGCAGTTCTTC. This encodes CASSQGGTSGYNEQFF.

J is TRBJ2-5 and V is TRBV29-1; the match to TRBD2 covers 11 bases. The trim removed 0 bases at V and 10 bases at J, leaving 10 bases unmatched. The CDR3 runs to 15 residues. Looked up from germline, CDR1 is SQVTM and CDR2 is ANQGSEA. The CDR3 region has the DNA TGCAGCGTTGAAGAGGGGACTAGCGGTACCTTAGACCAGTACTTC. This encodes CSVEEGTSGTLDQYF. Full variable domain (missing parts from reference TRBV29-1 and TRBJ2-5): SAVISQKPSRDICQRGTSLTIQCQVDSQVTMMFWYRQQPGQSLTLIATANQGSEATYESGFVIDKFPISRPNLTFSTLTVSNMSPEDSSIYLCSVEEGTSGTLDQYFGPGTRLLVL.

The rearrangement uses TRBV7-9 and TRBJ1-2; D may be TRBD1 (5 bases). The V gene's germline CDR1 is SEHNR and CDR2 FQNEAQ (reference sequence). Trimming took off 5 bases at V and 6 bases at J, with 7 bases between the two ends. This CDR3 contains 11 residues. The CDR3 sequence is CASSRGDGYTF. DNA of the CDR3: TGTGCCAGCAGCCGGGGGGATGGCTACACCTTC.

This clone has only a few counts. The chain couples TRBV5-1 to TRBJ1-3; D is possibly TRBD1 (6 bases). This CDR3 is 17 amino acids long. V shed 4 bases and J shed 2 bases, with 19 bases lying between them. CDR1 is SGHRS, CDR2 YFSETQ, per germline. CDR3 sequence (DNA): TGCGCCAGCAGCCTGCCCAACAGGGAGTCAACTGGAAACACCATATATTTT. Translating it yields CASSLPNRESTGNTIYF.

The chain carries TRBV19 and TRBJ2-1; 14 bases fit TRBD2. Trimming removed 7 bases from V and 2 bases from J; junction bases left unmatched: 7. CDR1 is LNHDA, CDR2 SQIVND, per germline (reference sequence). The CDR3 contains 17 residues. Written as DNA, the CDR3 is TGTGCCAGTAATGGACTAGCGGGAGGATCCGCCTACAATGAGCAGTTCTTC. It encodes CASNGLAGGSAYNEQFF.

This CDR3 reads CASSLLGGKETQYF. The CDR3 DNA reads TGTGCCAGCAGTTTATTGGGCGGGAAAGAGACCCAGTACTTC. J is TRBJ2-5 and V is TRBV27, with a possible D match to TRBD2 (6 bases). Germline values: CDR1 MNHEY, CDR2 SMNVEV (reference sequence). The CDR3 is 14 amino acids. The V gene lost 1 base and the J gene lost 3 bases, with 9 bases spanning the gap.

This clone was counted a single time. V usage is TRBV7-2 and J usage is TRBJ2-7, with 7 bases that match TRBD1. The trim removed 1 base at V and 2 bases at J, leaving 2 bases unmatched. This CDR3 is built from 14 residues. CDR1 is SGHTA and CDR2 is FQGNSA in the germline V gene. The DNA for the CDR3 is TGTGCCAGCAGCTTAGGGGACAGCGCCTACGAGCAGTACTTC. This encodes CASSLGDSAYEQYF.

The chain is built from TRBV29-1 and TRBJ2-1; 11 bases are shared with TRBD2. V was pared by 7 bases and J by 9 bases, with 2 bases of the junction left unmatched. The CDR3 spans 11 residues. The germline V gene has CDR1 SQVTM and CDR2 ANQGSEA. As DNA, the CDR3 is TGCAGCGGACTAGCGGGAACTGAGCAGTTCTTC. Protein: CSGLAGTEQFF.

CDR3 amino acids: CASTPGQGFIYEQYF. The CDR3 DNA follows: TGTGCCAGCACCCCGGGACAGGGCTTCATCTACGAGCAGTACTTC. J is TRBJ2-7 and V is TRBV6-6; 9 bases are shared with TRBD1. The trim removed 7 bases at V and 3 bases at J, leaving 10 bases unmatched. Per germline, CDR1 MNHNY and CDR2 SVGAGI (reference sequence). This CDR3 has 15 residues.

This chain links TRBV27 with TRBJ1-4; 8 bases agree with TRBD1. CDR3 length: 16 amino acids. The V gene's germline CDR1 is MNHEY and CDR2 SMNVEV (reference sequence). V lost 4 bases to trimming and J lost 8 bases; unmatched junction nucleotides: 12. CDR3 protein: CASSSVWTGRREKLFF. The CDR3 DNA is TGTGCCAGCAGTTCTGTTTGGACAGGGCGACGCGAAAAACTGTTTTTT.

This chain uses TRBV11-3 with TRBJ1-1; TRBD1 matches at 11 bases. Germline lookup yields CDR1 SGHNT and CDR2 YENEEA. The CDR3 sequence is 14 residues long. Trimming cost V 1 base and J 6 bases; bases outside gene matches: 1. CDR3 nucleotides: TGTGCCAGCAGCTTAGGGGACAGGGGGGCTGAAGCTTTCTTT. It specifies CASSLGDRGAEAFF.

In its sample, this clone was seen a few times. V usage is TRBV19 and J usage is TRBJ2-1, with 11 positions matching TRBD2. V shed 6 bases and J 5 bases; nucleotides not matched to a gene: 3. The CDR3 length is 14 residues. Germline values: CDR1 LNHDA, CDR2 SQIVND (reference sequence). The CDR3 bases are TGTGCCAGTAGCCGACTAGCGGGAAACAATGAGCAGTTCTTC. This translates into CASSRLAGNNEQFF.

This chain uses TRBV4-3 with TRBJ1-2; D possibly corresponds to TRBD1 (6 bases). Germline values: CDR1 LGHNA, CDR2 YSLEER. The CDR3 loop spans 13 amino acids. Trimming took 1 base from V and 8 from J, leaving 11 bases between them. The CDR3 sequence is CASSQGDIGGYTF. Here the CDR3 DNA reads TGCGCCAGCAGCCAAGGGGACATCGGGGGCTACACCTTC.

The rearrangement uses TRBV14 and TRBJ1-1; D uncertain. V dropped 4 bases and J dropped 5 bases, with 8 bases sitting between them. The CDR3 extends over 12 amino acids. CDR1 and CDR2 (germline): SGHDN, FVKESK. CDR3 amino acids: CASSLSRTEAFF. In nucleotides, the CDR3 is TGTGCCAGCAGCCTGTCGAGGACTGAAGCTTTCTTT.